Listed here is a single T cell receptor (beta chain). What it binds is unknown. Per the authors' pipeline: ImmunoSEQ only sent back junction sequences with no quality scores, so filtering was done differently. The protocol was immunoSEQ multiplex PCR, while the TCRdb copy is restricted to in-frame clones and leaves out a portion. The V and J calls and the clone size are those of that table, but D and trimming were determined from the DNA. The data contain about 2.4 million clones, about 92% of them singletons. The record originates from a study of shared clonotypes between healthy human individuals. General study findings and limits: Having only a few donors restricted how much genetic and exposure-history diversity was captured.

Germline CDR1 is ENHRY and CDR2 is SYGVKD. With V trimmed by 2 bases and J by 0 bases, 4 bases remained unmatched. The CDR3 is made up of 17 amino acids. This chain links TRBV10-3 with TRBJ2-4, with 10 bases that match TRBD2. Sequenced input: naive CD4+ T cells sorted from blood. Subset noted: CD45RA+ positively selected. This TCR derives from a man aged 18 to 30 in good health. The CDR3 sequence: CAISERLAGPAKNIQYF. In DNA, the CDR3 is TGTGCCATCAGTGAGCGACTAGCGGGTCCAGCCAAAAACATTCAGTACTTC.